Listed below are T cell receptor beta chains from one sample, sequenced in a study of T cells in Graves' hyperthyroidism and ophthalmopathy. TCRdb used MiXCR to reprocess the multiplex PCR reads, holding one entry per CDR3 protein. The sample consists of around 620,000 distinct CDR3 sequences, 46% of them appearing once. The sequenced sample consisted of peripheral blood or thyroid tissue (not recorded which). The source is an adult woman with Graves' disease, either hyperthyroidism or ophthalmopathy (not recorded which). CDR3s include the opening cysteine and the closing phenylalanine or tryptophan. The D gene is left open where the match is weak. Clone size is stated in some rows and not others, as once, few, many or a class when expanded.

-,TRBJ1-1,TRBV12-3/TRBV12-4,-,TGTGCCAGCAGTTTGGGGGAAGGGGTATGGACTGAAGCTTTCTTT,CASSLGEGVWTEAFF
once,TRBJ1-5,TRBV6-1,-,TGTGCCAGCAGTATTAGCGGGGCCAATCAGCCCCAGCATTTT,CASSISGANQPQHF
-,TRBJ1-5,TRBV28,TRBD1,TGTGCCAGCAGTTCTTTAGGGGGCTTTCAGCCCCAGCATTTT,CASSSLGGFQPQHF
many,TRBJ2-7,TRBV20-1,-,TGCAGTGCTACACACAGGGTCTTGAGCGAGCAGTACTTC,CSATHRVLSEQYF
-,TRBJ1-2,TRBV15,TRBD1,TGTGCCACCAGCTGGGGCAGGGGGAACTATGGCTACACCTTC,CATSWGRGNYGYTF
many,TRBJ2-2,TRBV19,-,TGTGCCAGTAGTCTTCAGGGCAATGGGCTGTTTTTT,CASSLQGNGLFF
many,TRBJ2-5,TRBV7-2,-,TGTGCCAGCAGCTTAGTGATACTAAGTGCCTTGGGAGAGACCCAGTACTTC,CASSLVILSALGETQYF
many,TRBJ2-5,TRBV6-2/TRBV6-3,-,TGTGCCAGCAGTGATTCAGAGACCCAGTACTTC,CASSDSETQYF
many,TRBJ1-6,TRBV2,TRBD1,TGTGCCAGCTCGGGACAGGAAAATTCACCCCTCCACTTT,CASSGQENSPLHF
-,TRBJ1-6,TRBV20-1,-,TGCAGTGCTAGAGCCGGGATTCCTAATCCACCCCTCCACTTT,CSARAGIPNPPLHF
-,TRBJ1-5,TRBV9,-,TGTGCCAGCAGCGTAGGGGAGAATAGCAATCAGCCCCAGCATTTT,CASSVGENSNQPQHF
-,TRBJ1-4,TRBV20-1,-,TGCAGTGCTAGTTCTGGCAGGGTAACTAATGAAAAACTGTTTTTT,CSASSGRVTNEKLFF
-,TRBJ2-5,TRBV2,TRBD2,TGTGCCAGCAGTGAAGGGGAGACTCTAGCGGGGTGGTACTTC,CASSEGETLAGWYF
many,TRBJ1-1,TRBV11-2,-,TGTGCCAGTGGTGAGTCCCCCCAGGGCACTGAAGCTTTCTTT,CASGESPQGTEAFF
-,TRBJ2-7,TRBV11-2,TRBD1,TGTGCCAGCAGCCCGACAGGGTTGTACTTC,CASSPTGLYF
many,TRBJ2-7,TRBV6-6,-,TGTGCCAGCAGTCTAGATGAGGGGCAGTACTTC,CASSLDEGQYF
-,TRBJ1-3,TRBV18,-,TGTGCCAGCTCACCGGGCGCGTTCTCTGGAAACACCGTATATTTT,CASSPGAFSGNTVYF
-,TRBJ2-7,TRBV11-2,TRBD1,TGTGCCAGCAGATCAACAGGGGGCTCCTACGAGCAGTACTTC,CASRSTGGSYEQYF
many,TRBJ2-7,TRBV12-3/TRBV12-4,-,TGTGCCAGCAGCTCTGGAGACTCTGCCTACGAGCAGTACTTC,CASSSGDSAYEQYF
many,TRBJ2-6,TRBV19,TRBD1,TGTGCCAGTAGGGGGACAGATAACTCTGGGGCCAACGTCCTGACTTTC,CASRGTDNSGANVLTF
once,TRBJ2-7,TRBV29-1,TRBD2,TGCAGCGTTGAAGCGGGAGGGGTCTACGAGCAGTACTTC,CSVEAGGVYEQYF
few,TRBJ2-2,TRBV11-2,-,TGTGCCAGCAGCTTAGATGGGTATTCCACCGGGGAGCTGTTTTTT,CASSLDGYSTGELFF
many,TRBJ1-4,TRBV2,-,TGTGCCAGCAGTGAGGGCGAGGCGTTGTATGAAAAACTGTTTTTT,CASSEGEALYEKLFF
-,TRBJ2-7,TRBV7-9,TRBD2,TGTGCCAGCAGCGTGGGACTAGTCCCCGGGGAGCTGTACTTC,CASSVGLVPGELYF
many,TRBJ2-7,TRBV5-6,-,TGTGCCAGCAGCTTGGGACAGACGGTCGAGCAGTACTTC,CASSLGQTVEQYF
few,TRBJ2-5,TRBV24-1,-,TGTGCCACCAGGGACCCCGGGTGGACCCAGTACTTC,CATRDPGWTQYF
-,TRBJ1-5,TRBV6-6,-,TGTGCCAGCAGTTACCCGGAGAAGGCCCAGCATTTT,CASSYPEKAQHF
-,TRBJ1-2,TRBV29-1,-,TGCAGCGTTGAAGCGGCCCTCTCGGGCTACACCTTC,CSVEAALSGYTF
-,TRBJ2-7,TRBV7-9,TRBD2,TGTGCCAGCAGCCCCGAGACTAGCGGGAGTGCCTACGAGCAGTACTTC,CASSPETSGSAYEQYF
-,TRBJ2-3,TRBV7-2,TRBD2,TGTGCCAGCAGTCTAGCGGGAGTAGATACGCAGTATTTT,CASSLAGVDTQYF
-,TRBJ2-6,TRBV7-2,TRBD2,TGTGCCAGCAGCGGGTGGGGGGGTTACTCTGGGGCCAACGTCCTGACTTTC,CASSGWGGYSGANVLTF
-,TRBJ2-7,TRBV4-1,-,TGCGCCAGCAGCCAGGGGCTATCTTACGAGCAGCACTTC,CASSQGLSYEQHF
many,TRBJ2-6,TRBV9,-,TGTGCCAGCAGCGTCGACGGGGCTGGGGCCAACGTCCTGACTTTC,CASSVDGAGANVLTF
-,TRBJ2-6,TRBV15,-,TGTGCCACCAGCAGACCCCAAAGGGCTGGGGCCAACGTCCTGACTTTC,CATSRPQRAGANVLTF
many,TRBJ2-5,TRBV24-1,-,TGTGCCACCAGAGTTCCCTCAGGGACCCAGTACTTC,CATRVPSGTQYF
-,TRBJ1-1,TRBV28,TRBD1,TGTGCCAGCAGGACAGGGGGCCGGACTGAAGCTTTCTTT,CASRTGGRTEAFF
-,TRBJ2-7,TRBV29-1,-,TGCAGCGCCCAACGGGGAGTCTACGAGCAGTACTTC,CSAQRGVYEQYF
-,TRBJ2-5,TRBV7-6,TRBD1,TGTGCCAGCAGTAACAGGGGGAAAGGCCAGCCCCAGTACTTC,CASSNRGKGQPQYF
few,TRBJ1-6,TRBV2,-,TGTGCCAGCAGTGGGGCAGGACCCAAGGGACCCCTCCACTTT,CASSGAGPKGPLHF
once,TRBJ1-3,TRBV29-1,TRBD1,TGCAGCGTTGCTGAGGACAGGGGAGACTCTGGAAACACCATATATTTT,CSVAEDRGDSGNTIYF